A selection of T cell receptor beta chains follows, all from one sample in a study of OX40 agonist ivuxolimab in advanced cancers. Libraries were prepared by immunoSEQ multiplex PCR; TCRdb keeps only in-frame clonotypes and omits some of them. This table has approximately 41,000 clones, 70% to 90% appearing once. The specimen was CD4+ or CD8+ T cells sorted from blood, collected in a trial of the OX40 agonist ivuxolimab. The source of these receptors is an adult with an advanced solid tumor such as melanoma, head and neck, liver or kidney cancer. Each CDR3 is given with its conserved first and last residue. A D gene is named only where the DNA matches it firmly. Not all rows give a size; the values are once, few, many and, for expanded clones, a class.

D: -; size: -; V: TRBV12-5; J: TRBJ2-7; CDR3: CASGYTTGGPGEQYF; DNA: TGTGCTAGTGGCTACACTACAGGTGGGCCGGGCGAGCAGTACTTC
D: -; size: -; V: TRBV28; J: TRBJ1-2; CDR3: CASSLRDYGYTF; DNA: TGTGCCAGCAGTCTAAGGGACTATGGCTACACCTTC
D: TRBD1; size: -; V: TRBV5-4; J: TRBJ2-7; CDR3: CASSLGTGDAYEQYF; DNA: TGTGCCAGCAGCTTGGGGACAGGGGATGCCTACGAGCAGTACTTC
D: -; size: -; V: TRBV7-9; J: TRBJ1-1; CDR3: CASSLGGGKVEAFF; DNA: TGTGCCAGCAGCTTAGGGGGGGGGAAAGTTGAAGCTTTCTTT
D: -; size: -; V: TRBV15; J: TRBJ2-3; CDR3: CATSSQPVTDTQYF; DNA: TGTGCCACCAGTTCCCAGCCAGTCACAGATACGCAGTATTTT
D: -; size: few; V: TRBV19; J: TRBJ1-2; CDR3: CASSSGDRFISYGYTF; DNA: TGTGCCAGTAGTAGCGGAGACAGGTTTATCAGCTATGGCTACACCTTC
D: -; size: -; V: TRBV30; J: TRBJ1-2; CDR3: CAGPGPLSYGYTF; DNA: TGTGCCGGACCCGGGCCGTTATCCTATGGCTACACCTTC
D: TRBD2; size: -; V: TRBV5-6; J: TRBJ2-1; CDR3: CASSSLGSGGTNEQFF; DNA: TGTGCCAGCAGCTCCCTGGGTAGCGGGGGGACTAATGAGCAGTTCTTC
D: -; size: -; V: TRBV6-1; J: TRBJ2-5; CDR3: CASSSLRDQETQYF; DNA: TGTGCCAGCAGTAGCCTCCGGGACCAAGAGACCCAGTACTTC
D: -; size: -; V: TRBV11-3; J: TRBJ2-5; CDR3: CASSLEAVGETQYF; DNA: TGTGCCAGCAGCTTAGAGGCAGTCGGGGAGACCCAGTACTTC
D: TRBD1; size: -; V: TRBV7-8; J: TRBJ1-1; CDR3: CASSLRDTGVGTEAFF; DNA: TGTGCCAGCAGCTTACGAGACACAGGGGTAGGAACTGAAGCTTTCTTT
D: -; size: -; V: TRBV9; J: TRBJ1-1; CDR3: CASSVIQGSGNTEAFF; DNA: TGTGCCAGCAGCGTCATACAGGGATCAGGGAACACTGAAGCTTTCTTT
D: -; size: -; V: TRBV12-5; J: TRBJ2-1; CDR3: CASGLVTGSDEQFF; DNA: TGTGCTAGTGGTTTGGTGACCGGGTCAGATGAGCAGTTCTTC
D: -; size: -; V: TRBV7-9; J: TRBJ1-1; CDR3: CASQPNTEAFF; DNA: TGTGCCAGCCAACCAAACACTGAAGCTTTCTTT
D: -; size: -; V: TRBV6-5; J: TRBJ1-2; CDR3: CASSYSTPVASYTF; DNA: TGTGCCAGCAGTTACTCCACCCCCGTCGCGAGCTACACCTTC
D: TRBD2; size: once; V: TRBV2; J: TRBJ2-7; CDR3: CASTDSGARGEQYF; DNA: TGTGCCAGCACCGATAGCGGGGCACGGGGGGAGCAGTACTTC
D: TRBD1; size: few; V: TRBV2; J: TRBJ1-2; CDR3: CASSDRDRSAYGYTF; DNA: TGTGCCAGCAGTGATAGGGACAGGAGTGCCTATGGCTACACCTTC
D: TRBD2; size: -; V: TRBV13; J: TRBJ2-5; CDR3: CASSGGSRETQYF; DNA: TGTGCCAGCAGCGGCGGGAGCCGAGAGACCCAGTACTTC
D: -; size: -; V: TRBV4-1; J: TRBJ2-6; CDR3: CASSQPDRASGANVLTF; DNA: TGCGCCAGCAGCCAGCCGGACAGAGCCTCTGGGGCCAACGTCCTGACTTTC
D: -; size: -; V: TRBV6-1; J: TRBJ1-5; CDR3: CASSEALQGSNQPQHF; DNA: TGTGCCAGCAGTGAAGCGCTTCAGGGTAGCAATCAGCCCCAGCATTTT
D: -; size: -; V: TRBV5-1; J: TRBJ2-3; CDR3: CASSFSQSTDTQYF; DNA: TGCGCCAGCAGCTTCTCCCAAAGCACAGATACGCAGTATTTT
D: TRBD1; size: -; V: TRBV11-3; J: TRBJ2-1; CDR3: CASSSPGQGAHEQFF; DNA: TGTGCCAGCAGCTCCCCGGGACAGGGGGCCCATGAGCAGTTCTTC
D: TRBD1; size: once; V: TRBV5-1; J: TRBJ2-1; CDR3: CASSLTGTGFNEQFF; DNA: TGCGCCAGCAGCCTGACCGGGACAGGGTTCAATGAGCAGTTCTTC
D: -; size: -; V: TRBV11-2; J: TRBJ2-6; CDR3: CASSHGHRSGANVLTF; DNA: TGTGCCAGCAGCCACGGTCACCGGTCTGGGGCCAACGTCCTGACTTTC
D: -; size: once; V: TRBV7-2; J: TRBJ1-4; CDR3: CASSLGSKNGEKLFF; DNA: TGTGCCAGCAGCTTGGGGAGCAAGAATGGTGAAAAACTGTTTTTT
D: -; size: -; V: TRBV20-1; J: TRBJ2-7; CDR3: CSARTTYEQYF; DNA: TGCAGTGCCCGGACCACCTACGAGCAGTACTTC
D: -; size: -; V: TRBV6-5; J: TRBJ2-6; CDR3: CASSWTASGANVLTF; DNA: TGTGCCAGCAGTTGGACGGCCTCTGGGGCCAACGTCCTGACTTTC
D: TRBD1; size: -; V: TRBV4-2; J: TRBJ1-1; CDR3: CASSQGTGGDTEAFF; DNA: TGTGCCAGCAGCCAAGGGACAGGGGGGGACACTGAAGCTTTCTTT
D: -; size: once; V: TRBV4-2; J: TRBJ1-3; CDR3: CASSQDRWQGINTIYF; DNA: TGTGCCAGCAGCCAAGATCGTTGGCAGGGGATAAACACCATATATTTT
D: TRBD2; size: -; V: TRBV6-6; J: TRBJ2-5; CDR3: CASAASGGRETQYF; DNA: TGTGCTAGTGCTGCTAGCGGGGGACGAGAGACCCAGTACTTC
D: TRBD1; size: -; V: TRBV4-2; J: TRBJ1-2; CDR3: CASSHRVGTGGESVYGYTF; DNA: TGTGCCAGCAGCCACCGTGTTGGGACAGGGGGCGAGTCCGTCTATGGCTACACCTTC
D: TRBD1; size: -; V: TRBV10-3; J: TRBJ2-7; CDR3: CAISGRDRGNGEQYF; DNA: TGTGCCATCAGTGGCCGGGACAGGGGAAATGGGGAGCAGTACTTC
D: TRBD2; size: -; V: TRBV7-2; J: TRBJ2-5; CDR3: CASSSRGGASGGARETQYF; DNA: TGTGCCAGCAGCTCCCGGGGAGGGGCTAGCGGGGGGGCGCGGGAGACCCAGTACTTC
D: TRBD2; size: -; V: TRBV6-1; J: TRBJ2-7; CDR3: CASSEGAGGLYEQYF; DNA: TGTGCCAGCAGTGAGGGGGCGGGGGGTTTATACGAGCAGTACTTC
D: -; size: -; V: TRBV7-9; J: TRBJ2-3; CDR3: CASSWLWADTQYF; DNA: TGTGCCAGCAGCTGGCTCTGGGCAGATACGCAGTATTTT
D: -; size: -; V: TRBV6-1; J: TRBJ1-5; CDR3: CASSEVSNQPQHF; DNA: TGTGCCAGCAGTGAAGTTAGCAATCAGCCCCAGCATTTT
D: -; size: -; V: TRBV7-9; J: TRBJ2-7; CDR3: CASSSSRDLRKQTPYEQYF; DNA: TGTGCCAGCAGCTCTAGCCGGGACCTAAGGAAGCAGACCCCCTACGAGCAGTACTTC
D: TRBD1; size: -; V: TRBV19; J: TRBJ1-5; CDR3: CASSIGTGGQPQHF; DNA: TGTGCCAGTAGTATAGGGACAGGGGGGCAGCCCCAGCATTTT
D: TRBD1; size: -; V: TRBV5-1; J: TRBJ1-5; CDR3: CASSPLPPGQGNQPQHF; DNA: TGCGCCAGCAGCCCACTTCCCCCGGGACAGGGCAATCAGCCCCAGCATTTT
D: TRBD2; size: -; V: TRBV7-8; J: TRBJ2-3; CDR3: CASSSGGRGGTDTQYF; DNA: TGTGCCAGCAGCTCCGGGGGGAGGGGAGGCACAGATACGCAGTATTTT
D: -; size: -; V: TRBV7-2; J: TRBJ2-5; CDR3: CASSLVGALPYQETQYF; DNA: TGTGCCAGCAGCTTAGTAGGAGCTCTTCCTTACCAAGAGACCCAGTACTTC
D: -; size: -; V: TRBV6-6; J: TRBJ2-3; CDR3: CASSYMRTDTQYF; DNA: TGTGCCAGCAGTTACATGCGCACAGATACGCAGTATTTT
D: -; size: medium-sized; V: TRBV4-1; J: TRBJ1-1; CDR3: CASRGPLKGTEAFF; DNA: TGCGCCAGCAGGGGTCCTTTGAAAGGCACTGAAGCTTTCTTT
D: -; size: -; V: TRBV30; J: TRBJ1-2; CDR3: CAWRLAPGGYTF; DNA: TGTGCCTGGAGGTTAGCCCCGGGAGGCTACACCTTC
D: TRBD1; size: few; V: TRBV5-4; J: TRBJ1-1; CDR3: CASSLVGRGRGNTEAFF; DNA: TGTGCCAGCAGCTTGGTCGGAAGGGGGCGAGGGAACACTGAAGCTTTCTTT
D: TRBD1; size: -; V: TRBV7-2; J: TRBJ2-3; CDR3: CASSLDRGTDTQYF; DNA: TGTGCCAGCAGCTTGGACAGGGGCACAGATACGCAGTATTTT
D: -; size: -; V: TRBV6-6; J: TRBJ2-7; CDR3: CASSYRYPYEQYF; DNA: TGTGCCAGCAGTTACCGTTATCCCTACGAGCAGTACTTC
D: -; size: -; V: TRBV5-1; J: TRBJ1-5; CDR3: CASSLSPPTEGNQPQHF; DNA: TGCGCCAGCAGCTTGTCCCCCCCGACAGAGGGCAATCAGCCCCAGCATTTT
D: -; size: -; V: TRBV18; J: TRBJ1-2; CDR3: CASSPRADYGYTF; DNA: TGTGCCAGCTCACCACGGGCAGACTATGGCTACACCTTC
D: -; size: -; V: TRBV4-1; J: TRBJ1-2; CDR3: CASSQGTGRYGANYGYTF; DNA: TGCGCCAGCAGCCAAGGAACAGGGAGATACGGGGCTAACTATGGCTACACCTTC
D: -; size: once; V: TRBV7-2; J: TRBJ2-2; CDR3: CASSWAGNTGELFF; DNA: TGTGCCAGCAGCTGGGCGGGGAACACCGGGGAGCTGTTTTTT